These 12 T cell receptor beta chains originate from one sample sequenced in a study of blood T cells in healthy people across ages. Using a J-beta primer mix together with a sample-barcoded 5' primer, a second PCR was run for about 7 to 12 cycles. TCRdb recomputed calls from the 5' RACE reads with MiXCR, one row per CDR3 protein. The data contain about 1.6 million distinct CDR3 sequences, about 31% of them singletons. The sequenced material came from blood. The receptors originated from a woman aged 25 to 39 in good health.

The V call is TRBV20-1, the J call TRBJ2-3; tentatively, D is TRBD2 (5 bases). This CDR3 is 12 amino acids long. Germline V lookup: CDR1 DFQATT, CDR2 SNEGSKA (reference sequence). CDR3 sequence reads: CSVGELGDTQYF. CDR3 DNA sequence: TGCAGCGTGGGAGAGTTGGGAGATACGCAGTATTTT.

CDR3 in amino acids: CASSLYQATTYEQYF. The CDR3 bases are TGTGCCAGCAGTTTATACCAGGCTACCACCTACGAGCAGTACTTC. The rearrangement links TRBV27 to TRBJ2-7; D gene unclear. The CDR3 spans 15 residues. The germline V gene has CDR1 MNHEY and CDR2 SMNVEV (reference sequence). Between the trimmed V and J ends, which lost 1 base and 2 bases, there was a span of 12 bases.

There are many counts of this clonotype. The V gene is TRBV29-1, the J gene TRBJ2-3, with 13 bases fitting TRBD2. The germline CDR1 and CDR2 sequences are SQVTM and ANQGSEA. This CDR3 spans 18 amino acids. The CDR3 sequence: CSFGGGPGTSGITDTQYF. As DNA, the CDR3 is TGCAGTTTTGGGGGGGGCCCCGGGACTAGCGGGATCACAGATACGCAGTATTTT.

The chain employs TRBV12-3 or TRBV12-4 and TRBJ1-2, with 8 bases fitting TRBD1. V lost 9 bases to trimming and J lost 8 bases; unmatched junction nucleotides: 17. The CDR3 is 15 amino acids. CDR3 in DNA: TGTGCCAGTGTGGGTTCGGGGACAGGCGGCTCCGGCTACACCTTC. Translating gives CASVGSGTGGSGYTF.

In this sample, this clonotype turned up many times. One junction end disagrees with the germline gene, perhaps due to a read error. This rearrangement joins TRBV6-6 to TRBJ2-5; 10 bases map to TRBD2. Germline assignment: CDR1 MNHNY and CDR2 SVGAGI (reference sequence). The CDR3 length is 16 residues. The DNA of the CDR3 is TGTGCCAGCAGTGACTCCCGGACTAGCGGACAAGAGACCCAGTACTTC. Protein: CASSDSRTSGQETQYF.

This sequence joins TRBV28 and TRBJ2-5, with 7 bases that match TRBD2. Germline trimming cut 5 bases from V and 4 bases from J; bases unmatched to any gene: 10. This CDR3 comprises 15 residues. CDR1 MDHEN and CDR2 SYDVKM come from the germline V gene. Here the CDR3 reads CASSLPFGEGETQYF. Written as DNA, the CDR3 is TGTGCCAGCAGTCTACCTTTCGGGGAGGGAGAGACCCAGTACTTC.

The CDR3 DNA reads TGTGCCAGCAGCCCTAGCGGGAGTAGGATGAATGAGCAGTTCTTC. It yields the protein CASSPSGSRMNEQFF. The J gene is TRBJ2-1, the V gene TRBV6-1, with 10 bases aligning to TRBD2. V was pared by 6 bases and J by 7 bases, with 9 bases of the junction left unmatched. This CDR3 comprises 15 residues. Germline V gene sequence: CDR1 MNHNS, CDR2 SASEGT.

The sample holds many counts of this clonotype. The rearrangement uses TRBV29-1 and TRBJ2-3, with a tentative D call TRBD2 (5 bases). The CDR3 is 13 amino acids. V was shortened by 3 bases and J by 1 base, with 8 bases between the two germline ends. Germline V gives CDR1 SQVTM, CDR2 ANQGSEA. CDR3 sequence (DNA): TGCAGCGTTGATGACGGGGGCACAGATACGCAGTATTTT. Its protein is CSVDDGGTDTQYF.

The chain employs TRBV28 and TRBJ2-3; possible D gene TRBD1, 6 bases. Germline values: CDR1 MDHEN, CDR2 SYDVKM. CDR3 length: 15 amino acids. Trimming pared 5 bases from V and 3 bases from J, leaving 15 bases between. The DNA of the CDR3 is TGTGCCAGCAGTGCCCTTCGGGACAAAACAGATACGCAGTATTTT. It translates to CASSALRDKTDTQYF.

The CDR3 here is CASSSRRDTLGGQYF. In nucleotides, the CDR3 is TGTGCCAGCAGTTCCCGCCGGGACACCCTGGGGGGGCAGTACTTC. The V gene is TRBV28, the J gene TRBJ2-7; D is tentatively TRBD1 or TRBD2 (6 bases each). The CDR3 has 15 residues. In germline, CDR1 is MDHEN, CDR2 SYDVKM. V shed 4 bases and J shed 9 bases, with 22 bases lying between them. The full variable domain, its missing parts supplied by reference TRBV28 and TRBJ2-7, is DVKVTQSSRYLVKRTGEKVFLECVQDMDHENMFWYRQDPGLGLRLIYFSYDVKMKEKGDIPEGYSVSREKKERFSLILESASTNQTSMYLCASSSRRDTLGGQYFGPGTRLTVT.

This clonotype was found a few times. The chain employs TRBV27 and TRBJ2-3; the match to TRBD2 covers 14 bases. Germline V gene data show CDR1 as MNHEY and CDR2 as SMNVEV (reference sequence). Germline trimming cut 5 bases from V and 8 bases from J; bases unmatched to any gene: 9. The CDR3 spans 16 residues. CDR3 coding DNA: TGTGCCAGCAGTATACTGACTAGCGGGAGGGCCACTACGCAGTATTTT. It yields the protein CASSILTSGRATTQYF.

This clonotype was detected ten times or more. The chain employs TRBV4-2 and TRBJ2-7, with D possibly being TRBD1 or TRBD2 (7 bases each). The germline V gene has CDR1 LGHNA and CDR2 YNFKEQ. The CDR3 spans 16 residues. Trimming took off 4 bases at V and 4 bases at J, with 20 bases between the two ends. CDR3 region: CASSPPEGTAGYEQYF. CDR3 nucleotide sequence: TGTGCCAGCAGCCCCCCCGAGGGGACAGCGGGATACGAGCAGTACTTC.